Shown below are 21 T cell receptor beta chains from a single sample sequenced in a study of Ad26.COV2.S vaccination and SARS-CoV-2 variants. Sequencing was performed with immunoSEQ multiplex PCR; in TCRdb, only in-frame clones are kept and a portion is missing. Of fewer than 900,000 clones in the sample, 89% were seen once. Regarding treatment: 15 to 20 received Ad26.COV2.S at low or high dose, single or two shots; 5 received placebo; per-sample allocation not given. Sampling was done on day 63 after the first vaccine or placebo injection. Sequenced here: peripheral blood, sampled in a trial of Ad26.COV2.S vaccine versus placebo. The source is a person aged 18-65 years who received the Ad26.COV2.S COVID-19 vaccine or a placebo.

This clone was seen once. V gene TRBV6-4 combines with J gene TRBJ2-3; D not certain. Germline V gives CDR1 MRHNA, CDR2 SNTAGT. The CDR3 extends over 13 amino acids. V was shortened by 3 bases and J by 2 bases, with 6 bases between the two germline ends. CDR3 sequence reads: CASSEVLTDTQYF. The CDR3 bases are TGTGCCAGCAGTGAAGTTCTCACAGATACGCAGTATTTT.

This chain connects TRBV7-9 to TRBJ1-2, with 7 nucleotides matching TRBD1. V was clipped by 2 bases and J by 2 bases; unmatched bases: 11. Germline values: CDR1 SEHNR, CDR2 FQNEAQ (reference sequence). CDR3 length equals 17 residues. CDR3 sequence: CASSLNDRVAQNYGYTF. CDR3 bases: TGTGCCAGCAGCTTAAATGACAGGGTCGCCCAAAACTATGGCTACACCTTC.

This clone has only one observation. The rearrangement uses TRBV11-2 and TRBJ1-1; a weak D match, TRBD1 (6 bases). Trimming took 4 bases from V and 4 from J, leaving 13 bases between them. Germline CDR1 SGHAT, CDR2 FQNNGV. The CDR3 contains 14 residues. CDR3 region: CASSSQGGVTEAFF. CDR3 sequence (DNA): TGTGCCAGCAGCTCACAGGGAGGGGTCACTGAAGCTTTCTTT.

The chain uses TRBV19 and TRBJ1-5; D remains unclear. From germline, CDR1 is LNHDA and CDR2 SQIVND (reference sequence). The CDR3 is 13 amino acids. V gave up 5 bases and J gave up 3 bases, with 8 bases separating them. Written as DNA, the CDR3 is TGTGCCAGTAGTCTCTCTTACAATCAGCCCCAGCATTTT. Protein product: CASSLSYNQPQHF.

V usage is TRBV6-5 and J usage is TRBJ2-7; D possibly corresponds to TRBD1 (5 bases). The CDR3 contains 11 residues. The V gene lost 7 bases and the J gene lost 6 bases, with 10 bases spanning the gap. Germline-derived CDR1 and CDR2 are MNHEY and SVGAGI. CDR3 coding DNA: TGTGCCAGCAACGAGCAGGGCGAGCAGTACTTC. Protein: CASNEQGEQYF.

J is TRBJ2-5 and V is TRBV18; D may correspond to TRBD1 or TRBD2 (5 bases each). CDR1 and CDR2 (germline): KGHSH, LQKENI. Trimming left V 6 bases short and J 4 bases short, with 15 bases between. The CDR3 runs to 14 residues. In DNA form, the CDR3 reads TGTGCCAGCTCGACCTCCGGGACCGGAGAGACCCAGTACTTC. This translates into CASSTSGTGETQYF.

The V and J genes are TRBV13 and TRBJ2-5; the D is unclear. Between the trimmed V and J ends, which lost 1 base and 1 base, there was a span of 7 bases. The CDR3 sequence is 14 residues long. CDR1 PRHDT and CDR2 FYEKMQ come from the germline V gene (reference sequence). CDR3 sequence: CASSLEGFQETQYF. CDR3 DNA: TGTGCCAGCAGCTTAGAGGGATTCCAAGAGACCCAGTACTTC.

J is TRBJ2-6 and V is TRBV5-1; D is perhaps TRBD1 (6 bases). CDR3 length equals 17 residues. Germline V gives CDR1 SGHRS, CDR2 YFSETQ. Trimming pared 6 bases from V and 0 bases from J, leaving 16 bases between. DNA for the CDR3: TGCGCCAGCAAACGCCGGACAGAACTCTCTGGGGCCAACGTCCTGACTTTC. Amino acid sequence: CASKRRTELSGANVLTF.

The chain has TRBV7-9 and TRBJ2-7, with a tentative D call TRBD2 (6 bases). Germline V CDR1 and CDR2: SEHNR, FQNEAQ (reference sequence). V lost 1 base and J lost 6, with 19 bases in between. The CDR3 has 16 residues. CDR3 amino acids: CASSLVLAGQVSEQYF. The CDR3 bases are TGTGCCAGCAGCTTAGTGTTGGCGGGGCAGGTCTCCGAGCAGTACTTC.

With respect to this clone: Other nucleotide sequences from this sample produce the same CDR3. The genes are TRBV27 and TRBJ2-7, with D perhaps matching TRBD1 (5 bases). Trimming took 9 bases from V and 0 from J, leaving 12 bases between them. The germline gives CDR1 MNHEY, CDR2 SMNVEV (reference sequence). The CDR3 is made up of 13 amino acids. CDR3 sequence reads: CASSAGPSYEQYF. Written as DNA, the CDR3 is TGTGCCAGTTCCGCAGGGCCCTCCTACGAGCAGTACTTC.

V gene TRBV7-2 combines with J gene TRBJ2-5; TRBD2 might be the D (6 bases). The CDR3 runs 15 residues. The germline gives CDR1 SGHTA, CDR2 FQGNSA. Trimming left V 0 bases short and J 6 bases short, with 14 bases between. DNA of the CDR3: TGTGCCAGCAGCTTAGCCCTGACTAGTAAAAAGACCCAGTACTTC. The encoded protein is CASSLALTSKKTQYF.

The V and J genes are TRBV3-1 (or the pseudogene TRBV3-2) and TRBJ2-3; 10 bases fit TRBD1. V gave up 4 bases and J gave up 5 bases; unmatched junction bases: 9. CDR3 length equals 16 residues. Germline lookup yields CDR1 LGHDT and CDR2 YNNKEL (reference sequence). The CDR3: CASSPSGTGDKDTQYF. DNA for the CDR3: TGTGCCAGCAGCCCTTCCGGGACAGGGGATAAAGATACGCAGTATTTT.

The V gene is TRBV5-4, the J gene TRBJ2-2, with D tentatively TRBD2 (7 bases). Germline lookup yields CDR1 SGHNT and CDR2 YYREEE (reference sequence). The CDR3 is made up of 15 amino acids. V was pared by 4 bases and J by 1 base, with 11 bases between. The CDR3 protein is CASSPRGGNTGELFF. CDR3 DNA sequence: TGTGCCAGCAGCCCGAGGGGGGGGAACACCGGGGAGCTGTTTTTT.

Worth noting for this clone: The sample holds other DNA sequences that translate to the same CDR3. This chain joins TRBV12-3 or TRBV12-4 and TRBJ2-7; D unclear. This CDR3 region has 13 residues. Trimming pared 1 base from V and 2 bases from J, leaving 6 bases between. This chain's CDR3 is CASSLGSPYEQYF. DNA of the CDR3: TGTGCCAGCAGTTTAGGCAGCCCCTACGAGCAGTACTTC.

This chain links TRBV7-2 with TRBJ1-1; D is undetermined. Germline CDR1 and CDR2: SGHTA and FQGNSA. Trimming removed 0 bases at V and 3 bases at J, with 11 bases between. This CDR3 has 15 residues. The CDR3 region is CASSLAVAWDTEAFF. As DNA, the CDR3 is TGTGCCAGCAGCTTAGCGGTAGCTTGGGACACTGAAGCTTTCTTT.

V and J are TRBV25-1 and TRBJ2-1, with 8 bases fitting TRBD2. With 4 bases clipped from V and 0 bases from J, the junction kept 5 bases outside the gene matches. The CDR3 loop spans 16 amino acids. Germline values: CDR1 MGHDK, CDR2 SYGVNS. CDR3 nucleotides: TGTGCCAGCAGTGTGAGCGGGGGAGGCTCCTACAATGAGCAGTTCTTC. Translated, it gives CASSVSGGGSYNEQFF.

This clone was counted a single time. The V and J genes are TRBV12-3 or TRBV12-4 and TRBJ2-6, with D perhaps matching TRBD2 (6 bases). This CDR3 has 13 amino acids. Trimming cost V 7 bases and J 16 bases, with 20 bases left between them. CDR3 sequence (DNA): TGTGCCAGCACCCCAATGCGGGACCAAAGTCTGACTTTC. Amino acid sequence: CASTPMRDQSLTF.

The chain uses TRBV19 and TRBJ2-5; 9 bases line up with TRBD1. J gave up 2 bases and V 7 bases, and 5 bases lay outside the gene matches. Germline CDR1 and CDR2: LNHDA and SQIVND (reference sequence). The CDR3 covers 14 residues. The CDR3 loop reads CASTDRGLQETQYF. The CDR3 region has the DNA TGTGCCAGTACGGACAGGGGCCTTCAAGAGACCCAGTACTTC.

V usage is TRBV7-6 and J usage is TRBJ1-4; D call uncertain. The CDR3 is made up of 13 amino acids. V was shortened by 0 bases and J by 8 bases, with 7 bases between the two germline ends. Germline CDR1 reads SGHVS; CDR2 reads FNYEAQ. The CDR3 reads CASSLAPGEKLFF. CDR3 DNA: TGTGCCAGCAGCTTAGCCCCTGGAGAAAAACTGTTTTTT.

V usage is TRBV3-1 (or the pseudogene TRBV3-2) and J usage is TRBJ1-2, with 7 bases fitting TRBD1. Germline assignment: CDR1 LGHDT and CDR2 YNNKEL (reference sequence). The CDR3 loop spans 14 amino acids. V was clipped by 4 bases and J by 4 bases; unmatched bases: 6. This chain's CDR3 is CASSLSTGSYGYTF. DNA for the CDR3: TGTGCCAGCAGCCTGTCGACAGGGAGCTATGGCTACACCTTC.

As regards this clone: One junction end does not reproduce the germline sequence, and a read error may be involved. V usage is TRBV6-4 and J usage is TRBJ2-5; D is unresolved. The CDR3 loop spans 8 amino acids. Germline V CDR1 and CDR2: MRHNA, SNTAGT. This CDR3 is CASATVDF. The CDR3 region has the DNA TGTGCCAGCGCAACAGTAGACTTC.